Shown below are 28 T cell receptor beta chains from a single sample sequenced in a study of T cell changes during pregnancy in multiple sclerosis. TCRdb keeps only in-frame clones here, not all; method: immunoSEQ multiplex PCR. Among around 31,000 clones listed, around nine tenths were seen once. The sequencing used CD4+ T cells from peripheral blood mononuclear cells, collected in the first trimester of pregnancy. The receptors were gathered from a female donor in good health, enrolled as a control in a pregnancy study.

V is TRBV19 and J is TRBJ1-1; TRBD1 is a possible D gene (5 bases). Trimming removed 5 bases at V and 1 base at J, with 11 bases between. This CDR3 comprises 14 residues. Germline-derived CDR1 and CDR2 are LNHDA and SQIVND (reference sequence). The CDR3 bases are TGTGCCAGTAGTTTTAGGGGCCGGAACACTGAAGCTTTCTTT. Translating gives CASSFRGRNTEAFF.

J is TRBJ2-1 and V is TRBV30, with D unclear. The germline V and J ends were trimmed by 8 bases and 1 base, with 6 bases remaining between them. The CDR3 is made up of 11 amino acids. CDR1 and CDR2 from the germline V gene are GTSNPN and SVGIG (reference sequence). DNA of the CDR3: TGTGCCGGCCTTTCCTACAATGAGCAGTTCTTC. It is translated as CAGLSYNEQFF.

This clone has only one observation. The CDR3: CASSPSMTENYGYTF. Here the CDR3 DNA reads TGCGCCAGCAGCCCTTCAATGACAGAGAACTATGGCTACACCTTC. The chain links TRBV4-1 to TRBJ1-2; tentative D call: TRBD1 (5 bases). Germline CDR1 and CDR2: MGHRA and YSYEKL. The ends were cut back, 4 bases at V and 2 bases at J, with 14 bases in the middle. This CDR3 has 15 amino acids.

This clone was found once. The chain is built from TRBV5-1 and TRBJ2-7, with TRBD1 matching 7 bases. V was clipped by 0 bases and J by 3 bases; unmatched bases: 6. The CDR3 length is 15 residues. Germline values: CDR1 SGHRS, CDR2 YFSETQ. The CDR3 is CASSLATGVSYEQYF. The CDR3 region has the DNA TGCGCCAGCAGCTTGGCCACAGGGGTCAGCTACGAGCAGTACTTC. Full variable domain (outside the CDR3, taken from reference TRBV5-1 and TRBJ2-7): KAGVTQTPRYLIKTRGQQVTLSCSPISGHRSVSWYQQTPGQGLQFLFEYFSETQRNKGNFPGRFSGRQFSNSRSEMNVSTLELGDSALYLCASSLATGVSYEQYFGPGTRLTVT.

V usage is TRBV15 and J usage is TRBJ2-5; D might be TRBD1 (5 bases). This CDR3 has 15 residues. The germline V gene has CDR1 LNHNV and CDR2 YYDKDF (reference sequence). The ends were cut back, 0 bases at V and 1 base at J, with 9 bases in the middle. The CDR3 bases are TGTGCCACCAGCAGAGACCCAGGGCCCCAAGAGACCCAGTACTTC. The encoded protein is CATSRDPGPQETQYF.

CDR3 nucleotide sequence: TGTGCCAGCAGCCAAGATCGAGTCGTAAACTATGGCTACACCTTC. Translation gives CASSQDRVVNYGYTF. V is TRBV14 and J is TRBJ1-2, with D unresolved. Germline-derived CDR1 and CDR2 are SGHDN and FVKESK. CDR3 length: 15 amino acids. The V and J ends lost 0 bases and 2 bases respectively, with 10 bases between them.

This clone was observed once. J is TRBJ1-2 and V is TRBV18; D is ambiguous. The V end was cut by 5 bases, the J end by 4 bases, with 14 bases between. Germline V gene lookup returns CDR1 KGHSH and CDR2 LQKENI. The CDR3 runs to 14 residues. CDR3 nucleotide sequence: TGTGCCAGCTCATCAGGTACCCTTTTCTATGGCTACACCTTC. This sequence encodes CASSSGTLFYGYTF.

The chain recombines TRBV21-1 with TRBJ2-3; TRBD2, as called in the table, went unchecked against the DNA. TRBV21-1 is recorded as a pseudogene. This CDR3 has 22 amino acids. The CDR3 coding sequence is TGTGCCAGCAGCAAAATGGGGGGGTACGAAGGGGGTTTGTTTTCGGCGTCAGATACGCAGTATTTT. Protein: CASSKMGGYEGGLFSASDTQYF.

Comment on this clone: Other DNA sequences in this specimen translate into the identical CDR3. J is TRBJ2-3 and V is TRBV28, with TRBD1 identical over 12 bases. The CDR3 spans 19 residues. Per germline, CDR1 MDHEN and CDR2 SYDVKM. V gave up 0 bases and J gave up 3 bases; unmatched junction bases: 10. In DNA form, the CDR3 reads TGTGCCAGCAGTTTATGGGGACAGGGGGCGGTGAAGGGTACAGATACGCAGTATTTT. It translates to CASSLWGQGAVKGTDTQYF.

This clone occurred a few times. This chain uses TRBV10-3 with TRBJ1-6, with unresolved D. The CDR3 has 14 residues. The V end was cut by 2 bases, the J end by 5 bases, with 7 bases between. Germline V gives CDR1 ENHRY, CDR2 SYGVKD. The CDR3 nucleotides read TGTGCCATCAGTGAGAGGCAGGATAATTCACCCCTCCACTTT. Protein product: CAISERQDNSPLHF.

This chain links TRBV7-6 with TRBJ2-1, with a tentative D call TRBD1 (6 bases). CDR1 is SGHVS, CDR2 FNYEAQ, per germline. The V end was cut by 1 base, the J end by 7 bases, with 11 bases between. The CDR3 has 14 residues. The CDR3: CASSLGGLGNEQFF. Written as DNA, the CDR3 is TGTGCCAGCAGCTTAGGGGGGCTGGGGAATGAGCAGTTCTTC. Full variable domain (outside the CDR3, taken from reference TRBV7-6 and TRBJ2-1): GAGVSQSPRYKVTKRGQDVALRCDPISGHVSLYWYRQALGQGPEFLTYFNYEAQQDKSGLPNDRFSAERPEGSISTLTIQRTEQRDSAMYRCASSLGGLGNEQFFGPGTRLTVL.

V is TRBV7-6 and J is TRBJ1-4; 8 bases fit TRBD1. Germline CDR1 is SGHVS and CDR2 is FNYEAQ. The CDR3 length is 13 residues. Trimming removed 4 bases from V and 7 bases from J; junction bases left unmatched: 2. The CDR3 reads CASSYGTGEKLFF. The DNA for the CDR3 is TGTGCCAGCAGCTATGGGACAGGTGAAAAACTGTTTTTT.

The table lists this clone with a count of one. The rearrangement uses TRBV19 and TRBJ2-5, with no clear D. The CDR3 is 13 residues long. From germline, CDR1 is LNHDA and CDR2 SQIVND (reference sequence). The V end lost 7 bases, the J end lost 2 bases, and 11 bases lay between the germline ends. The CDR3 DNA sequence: TGTGCCAGTAACCGACAAGCACAAGAGACCCAGTACTTC. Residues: CASNRQAQETQYF.

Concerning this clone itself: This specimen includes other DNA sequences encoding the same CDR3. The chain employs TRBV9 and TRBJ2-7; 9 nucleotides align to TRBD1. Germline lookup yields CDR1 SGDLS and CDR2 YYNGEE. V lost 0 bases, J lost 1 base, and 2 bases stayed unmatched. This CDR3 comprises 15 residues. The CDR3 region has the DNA TGTGCCAGCAGCGTAGGACAGGGGGTTTCCTACGAGCAGTACTTC. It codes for CASSVGQGVSYEQYF. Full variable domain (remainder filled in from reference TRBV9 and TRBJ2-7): DSGVTQTPKHLITATGQRVTLRCSPRSGDLSVYWYQQSLDQGLQFLIQYYNGEERAKGNILERFSAQQFPDLHSELNLSSLELGDSALYFCASSVGQGVSYEQYFGPGTRLTVT.

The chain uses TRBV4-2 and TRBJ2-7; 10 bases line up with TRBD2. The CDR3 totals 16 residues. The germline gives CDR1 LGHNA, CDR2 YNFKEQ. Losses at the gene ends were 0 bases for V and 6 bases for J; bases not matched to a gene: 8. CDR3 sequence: CASSQDLLAGNSEQYF. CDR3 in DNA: TGTGCCAGCAGCCAAGATTTACTAGCGGGGAATAGCGAGCAGTACTTC.

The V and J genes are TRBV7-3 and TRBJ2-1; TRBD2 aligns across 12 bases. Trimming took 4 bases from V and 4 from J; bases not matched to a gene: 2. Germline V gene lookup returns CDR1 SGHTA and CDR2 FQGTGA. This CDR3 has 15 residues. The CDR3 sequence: CASSSTSGGYNEQFF. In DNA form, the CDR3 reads TGTGCCAGCAGCTCGACTAGCGGGGGATACAATGAGCAGTTCTTC.

For the CDR3, the DNA is TGTGCCAGCAGCCCAGTGGGACTAGCGGCAGAGACCCAGTACTTC. Translating gives CASSPVGLAAETQYF. The chain carries TRBV11-2 and TRBJ2-5; TRBD2 agrees at 11 bases. With V trimmed by 5 bases and J by 4 bases, 6 bases remained unmatched. CDR1 is SGHAT, CDR2 FQNNGV, per germline. The CDR3 has 15 amino acids.

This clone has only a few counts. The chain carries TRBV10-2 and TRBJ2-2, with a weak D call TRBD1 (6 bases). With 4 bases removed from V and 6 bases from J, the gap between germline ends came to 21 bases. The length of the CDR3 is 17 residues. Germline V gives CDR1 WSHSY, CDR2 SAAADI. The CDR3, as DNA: TGCGCCAGCAGTGCCGATTACAGGGTATCAGGGGCCGGGGAGCTGTTTTTT. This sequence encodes CASSADYRVSGAGELFF.

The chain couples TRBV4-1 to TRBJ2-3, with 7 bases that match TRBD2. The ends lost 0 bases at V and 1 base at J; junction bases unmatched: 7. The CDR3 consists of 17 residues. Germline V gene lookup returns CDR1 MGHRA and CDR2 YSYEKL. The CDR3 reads CASSQDGSSGRTDTQYF. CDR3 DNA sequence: TGCGCCAGCAGCCAAGATGGGAGTAGCGGGCGCACAGATACGCAGTATTTT.

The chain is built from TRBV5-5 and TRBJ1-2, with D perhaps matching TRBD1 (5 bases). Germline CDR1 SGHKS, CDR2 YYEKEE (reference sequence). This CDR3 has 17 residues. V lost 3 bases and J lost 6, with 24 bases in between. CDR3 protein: CASSSYPRGRVTNGYTF. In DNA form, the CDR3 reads TGTGCCAGCAGCTCATATCCGCGGGGCAGGGTGACGAATGGCTACACCTTC. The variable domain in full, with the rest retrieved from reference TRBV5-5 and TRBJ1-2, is DAGVTQSPTHLIKTRGQQVTLRCSPISGHKSVSWYQQVLGQGPQFIFQYYEKEERGRGNFPDRFSARQFPNYSSELNVNALLLGDSALYLCASSSYPRGRVTNGYTFGSGTRLTVV.

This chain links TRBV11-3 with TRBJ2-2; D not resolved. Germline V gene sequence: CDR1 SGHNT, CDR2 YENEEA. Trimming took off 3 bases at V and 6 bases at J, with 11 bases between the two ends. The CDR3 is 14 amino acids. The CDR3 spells CASSFIPVAGELFF. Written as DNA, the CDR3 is TGTGCCAGCAGCTTCATCCCAGTGGCCGGGGAGCTGTTTTTT.

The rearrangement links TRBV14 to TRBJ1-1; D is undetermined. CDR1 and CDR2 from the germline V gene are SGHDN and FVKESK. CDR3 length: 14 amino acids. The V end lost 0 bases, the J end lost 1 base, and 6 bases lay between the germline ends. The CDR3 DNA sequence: TGTGCCAGCAGCCAAGACGTGCGGAACACTGAAGCTTTCTTT. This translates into CASSQDVRNTEAFF.

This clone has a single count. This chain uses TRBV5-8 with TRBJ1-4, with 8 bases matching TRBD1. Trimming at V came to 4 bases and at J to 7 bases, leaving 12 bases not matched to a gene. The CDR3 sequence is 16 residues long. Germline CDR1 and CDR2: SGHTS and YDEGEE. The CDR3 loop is CASSGPYDRGREKLFF. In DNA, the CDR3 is TGTGCCAGCAGCGGGCCCTACGACAGGGGACGTGAAAAACTGTTTTTT.

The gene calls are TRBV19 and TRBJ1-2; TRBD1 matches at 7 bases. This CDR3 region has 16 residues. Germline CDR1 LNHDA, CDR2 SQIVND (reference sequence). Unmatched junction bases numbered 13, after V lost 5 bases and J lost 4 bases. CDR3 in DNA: TGTGCCAGTAGTTACGAATCCGGGACAGCATTCTATGGCTACACCTTC. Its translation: CASSYESGTAFYGYTF.

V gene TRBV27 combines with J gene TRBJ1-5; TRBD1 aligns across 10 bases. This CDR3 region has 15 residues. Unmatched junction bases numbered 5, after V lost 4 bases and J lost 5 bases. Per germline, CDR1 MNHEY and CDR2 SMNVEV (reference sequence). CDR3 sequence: CASSSDRGRDQPQHF. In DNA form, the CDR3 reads TGTGCCAGCAGTTCGGACAGGGGGAGAGATCAGCCCCAGCATTTT.

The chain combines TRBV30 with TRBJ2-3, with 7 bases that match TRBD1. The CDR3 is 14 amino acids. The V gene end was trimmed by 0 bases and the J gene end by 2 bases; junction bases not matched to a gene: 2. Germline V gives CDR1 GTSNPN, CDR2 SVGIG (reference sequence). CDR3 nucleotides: TGTGCCTGGAGTGTTGGACAGGTCACAGATACGCAGTATTTT. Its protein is CAWSVGQVTDTQYF.

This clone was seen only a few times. The CDR3 bases are TGTGCCAGCAGGGGGGACAGGGGGCAGAGGGGCTACACCTTC. Residues: CASRGDRGQRGYTF. This chain links TRBV27 with TRBJ1-2; 12 bases fit TRBD1. The germline CDR1 and CDR2 sequences are MNHEY and SMNVEV (reference sequence). V lost 6 bases, J lost 8 bases, and 7 bases stayed unmatched. This CDR3 has 14 residues.

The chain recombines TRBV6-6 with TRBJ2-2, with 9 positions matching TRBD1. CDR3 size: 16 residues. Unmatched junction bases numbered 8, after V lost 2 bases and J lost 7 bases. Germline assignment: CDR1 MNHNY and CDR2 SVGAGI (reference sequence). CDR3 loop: CASSYAIQGADGELFF. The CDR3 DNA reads TGTGCCAGCAGTTACGCCATACAGGGGGCCGACGGGGAGCTGTTTTTT.